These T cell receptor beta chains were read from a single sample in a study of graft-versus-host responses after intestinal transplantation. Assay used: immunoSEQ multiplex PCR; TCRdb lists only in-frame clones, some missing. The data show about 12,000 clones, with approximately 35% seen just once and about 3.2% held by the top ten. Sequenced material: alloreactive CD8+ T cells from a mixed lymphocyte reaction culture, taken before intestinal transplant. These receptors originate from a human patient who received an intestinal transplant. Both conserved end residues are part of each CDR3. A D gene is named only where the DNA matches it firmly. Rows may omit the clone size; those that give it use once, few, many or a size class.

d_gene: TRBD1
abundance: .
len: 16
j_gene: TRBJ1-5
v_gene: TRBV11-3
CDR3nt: TGTGCCAGCAGCTTAACAGGGGGATCTAGCAATCAGCCCCAGCATTTT
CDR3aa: CASSLTGGSSNQPQHF

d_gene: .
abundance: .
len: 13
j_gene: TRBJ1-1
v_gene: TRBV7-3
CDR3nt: TGTGCCAGCAGCTTTCCTGGGGCTGCTGAAGCTTTCTTT
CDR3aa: CASSFPGAAEAFF

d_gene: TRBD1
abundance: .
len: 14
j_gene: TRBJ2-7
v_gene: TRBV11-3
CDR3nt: TGTGCCAGCAGACCGGGACAGGGGGCTTACGAGCAGTACTTC
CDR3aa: CASRPGQGAYEQYF

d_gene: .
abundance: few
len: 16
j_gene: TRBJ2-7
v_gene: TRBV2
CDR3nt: TGTGCCAGCAGCGAATTCATCGCGGGACAGATTTACGAGCAGTACTTC
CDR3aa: CASSEFIAGQIYEQYF

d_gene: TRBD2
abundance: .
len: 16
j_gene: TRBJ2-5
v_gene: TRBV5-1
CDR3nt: TGCGCCAGCAGGGATCGGGCTAGCGGGAGAGAAGAGACCCAGTACTTC
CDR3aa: CASRDRASGREETQYF

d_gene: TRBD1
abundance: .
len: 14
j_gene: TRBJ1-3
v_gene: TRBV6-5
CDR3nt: TGTGCCAGCAGTTACGGACAGGGTGGAAACACCATATATTTT
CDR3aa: CASSYGQGGNTIYF

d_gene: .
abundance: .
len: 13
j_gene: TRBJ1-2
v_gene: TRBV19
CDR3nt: TGTGCCAGTAGTATACTTTCCTACTATGGCTACACCTTC
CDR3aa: CASSILSYYGYTF

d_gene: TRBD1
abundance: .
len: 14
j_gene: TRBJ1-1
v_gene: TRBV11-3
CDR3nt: TGTGCCAGCAGCTTATTAGGACAGGGCTCTGAAGCTTTCTTT
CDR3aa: CASSLLGQGSEAFF

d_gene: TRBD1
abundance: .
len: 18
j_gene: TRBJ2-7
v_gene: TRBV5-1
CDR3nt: TGCGCCAGCAGCTTCCCCTCCCCCTGGACAGGGGGTTCCTACGAGCAGTACTTC
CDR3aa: CASSFPSPWTGGSYEQYF

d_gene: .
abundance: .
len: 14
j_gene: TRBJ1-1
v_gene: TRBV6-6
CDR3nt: TGTGCCAGCAGTTATGCGGGCAGGGGCACTGAAGCTTTCTTT
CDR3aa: CASSYAGRGTEAFF

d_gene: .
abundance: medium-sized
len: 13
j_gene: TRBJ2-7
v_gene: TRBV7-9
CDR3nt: TGTGCCAGCAGCCCCCCACAGTACTACGAGCAGTACTTC
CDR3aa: CASSPPQYYEQYF

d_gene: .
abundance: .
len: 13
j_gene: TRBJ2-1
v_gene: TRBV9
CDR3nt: TGTGCCAGCAACTCACAGGGAACAAATGAGCAGTTCTTC
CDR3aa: CASNSQGTNEQFF

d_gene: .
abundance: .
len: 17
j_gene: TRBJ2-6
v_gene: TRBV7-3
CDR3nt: TGTGCCAGCAGCTTCAGGGTCCACACCTCTGGGGCCAACGTCCTGACTTTC
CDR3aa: CASSFRVHTSGANVLTF

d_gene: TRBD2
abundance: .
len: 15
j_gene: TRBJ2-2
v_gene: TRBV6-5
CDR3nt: TGTGCCAGCAGTTACTCCTCTAGCGGGAGCGGGGAGCTGTTTTTT
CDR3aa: CASSYSSSGSGELFF

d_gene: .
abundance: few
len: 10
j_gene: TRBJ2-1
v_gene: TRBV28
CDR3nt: TGTGCCACAAGGGACAATGAGCAGTTCTTC
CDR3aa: CATRDNEQFF

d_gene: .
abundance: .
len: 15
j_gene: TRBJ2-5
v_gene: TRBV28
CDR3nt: TGTGCCAGCAGTTCCCGGGCCGAGAATTCTGAGACCCAGTACTTC
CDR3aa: CASSSRAENSETQYF

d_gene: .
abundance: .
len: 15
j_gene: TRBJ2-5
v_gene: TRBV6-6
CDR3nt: TGTGCCAGCAGTTACTTAGGGCTACCAGAAGAGACCCAGTACTTC
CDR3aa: CASSYLGLPEETQYF

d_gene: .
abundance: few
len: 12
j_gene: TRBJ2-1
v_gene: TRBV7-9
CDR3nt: TGTGCCAGCAGCCTCTGGGAGGATGAGCAGTTCTTC
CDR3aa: CASSLWEDEQFF

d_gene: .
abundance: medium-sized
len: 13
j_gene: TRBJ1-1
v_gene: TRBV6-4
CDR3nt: TGTGCCAGCAGGATCAGGGAGAACACTGAAGCTTTCTTT
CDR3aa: CASRIRENTEAFF

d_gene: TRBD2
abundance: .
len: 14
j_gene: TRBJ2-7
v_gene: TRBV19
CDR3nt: TGTGCCAGTAAGACTAGCGGCTCGTCCTACGAGCAGTACTTC
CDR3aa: CASKTSGSSYEQYF

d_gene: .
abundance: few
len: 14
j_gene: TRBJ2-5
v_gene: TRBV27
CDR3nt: TGTGCCAGCAGTTTTCTTAATGGACTAGAGACCCAGTACTTC
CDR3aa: CASSFLNGLETQYF

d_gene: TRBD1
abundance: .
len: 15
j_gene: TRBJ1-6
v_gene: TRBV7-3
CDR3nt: TGTGCCAGCAGCCGCCACAGGGGGCACGGGTCACCCCTCCACTTT
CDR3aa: CASSRHRGHGSPLHF

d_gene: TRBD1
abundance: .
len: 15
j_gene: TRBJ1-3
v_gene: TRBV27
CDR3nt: TGTGCCAGCAGGGCCGGGACAGGGGTGGGAAACACCATATATTTT
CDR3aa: CASRAGTGVGNTIYF

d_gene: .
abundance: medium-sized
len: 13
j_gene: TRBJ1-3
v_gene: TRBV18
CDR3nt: TGTGCCAGCTCCTCTAACTCTGGAAACACCATATATTTT
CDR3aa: CASSSNSGNTIYF

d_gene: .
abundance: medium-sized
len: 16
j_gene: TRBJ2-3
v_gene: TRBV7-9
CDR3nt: TGTGCCAGCAGCGACCCGGACTACCCTAGCACAGATACGCAGTATTTT
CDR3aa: CASSDPDYPSTDTQYF

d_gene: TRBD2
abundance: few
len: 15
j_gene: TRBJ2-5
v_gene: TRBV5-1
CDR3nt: TGCGCCAGCAGCTTGACCGGGAGGGAACAAGAGACCCAGTACTTC
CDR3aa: CASSLTGREQETQYF

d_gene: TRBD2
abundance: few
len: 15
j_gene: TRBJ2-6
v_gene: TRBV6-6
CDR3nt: TGTGCCAGTTTCGGGGGGGACTCTGGGGCCAACGTCCTGACTTTC
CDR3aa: CASFGGDSGANVLTF

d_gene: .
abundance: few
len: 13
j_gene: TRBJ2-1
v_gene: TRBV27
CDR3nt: TGTGCCAGCAGTTTATATACAGTACATGAGCAGTTCTTC
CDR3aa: CASSLYTVHEQFF

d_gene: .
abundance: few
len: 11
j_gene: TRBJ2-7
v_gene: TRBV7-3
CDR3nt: TGTGCCAGCAGCTTTTACTACGAGCAGTACTTC
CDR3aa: CASSFYYEQYF

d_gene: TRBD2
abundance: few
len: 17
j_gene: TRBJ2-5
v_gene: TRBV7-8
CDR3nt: TGTGCCAGCAGCTTAGCGCGCGAGCGGGAGTATATTGGGACCCAGTACTTC
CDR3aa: CASSLAREREYIGTQYF

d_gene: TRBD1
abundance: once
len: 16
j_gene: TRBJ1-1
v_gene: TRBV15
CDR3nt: TGTGCCACCAGCAGACCACAGACAGGGCGGGACACTGAAGCTTTCTTT
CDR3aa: CATSRPQTGRDTEAFF

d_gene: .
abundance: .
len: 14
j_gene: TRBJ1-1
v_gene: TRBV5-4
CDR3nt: TGTGCCAGCAGCTCATGGGACCTGAACACTGAAGCTTTCTTT
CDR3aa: CASSSWDLNTEAFF

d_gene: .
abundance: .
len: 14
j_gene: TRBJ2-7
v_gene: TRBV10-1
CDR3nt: TGCGCCAGCAGGTTTAAGAGGGGGGACCTCGAGCAGTACTTC
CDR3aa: CASRFKRGDLEQYF

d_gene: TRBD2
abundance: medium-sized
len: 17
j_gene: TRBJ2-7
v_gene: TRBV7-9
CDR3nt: TGTGCCAGCAGCCCCGGTACTAGCGGGAGTATCGTCTACGAGCAGTACTTC
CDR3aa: CASSPGTSGSIVYEQYF

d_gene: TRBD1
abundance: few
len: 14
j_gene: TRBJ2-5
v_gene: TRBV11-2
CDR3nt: TGTGCCAGCAGCCAAGGGGGCTACCTAGAGACCCAGTACTTC
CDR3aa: CASSQGGYLETQYF

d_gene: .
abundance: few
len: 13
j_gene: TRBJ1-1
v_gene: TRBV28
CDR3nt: TGTGCCAGCAGTTTCCCCAAATACACTGAAGCTTTCTTT
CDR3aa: CASSFPKYTEAFF

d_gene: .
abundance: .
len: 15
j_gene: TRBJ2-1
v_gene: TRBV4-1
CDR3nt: TGCGCCAGCAGCTATAATAGCGGCCCCGGGAATGAGCAGTTCTTC
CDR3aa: CASSYNSGPGNEQFF

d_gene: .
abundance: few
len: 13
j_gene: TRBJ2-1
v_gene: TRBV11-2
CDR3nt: TGTGCCAGCAGCTTACGGGGTTACAATGAGCAGTTCTTC
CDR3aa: CASSLRGYNEQFF

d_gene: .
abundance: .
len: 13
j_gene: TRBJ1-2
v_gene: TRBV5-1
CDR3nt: TGCGCCAGCAGTGCAGATCCTTTTTATGGCTACACCTTC
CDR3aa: CASSADPFYGYTF

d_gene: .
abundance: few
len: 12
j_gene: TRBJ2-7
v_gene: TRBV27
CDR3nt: TGTGCCAGCAGTCTATCAGGAGACGAGCAGTACTTC
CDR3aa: CASSLSGDEQYF

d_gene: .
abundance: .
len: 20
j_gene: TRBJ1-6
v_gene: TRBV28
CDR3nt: TGTGCCAGCAGTTTGGTATGGGCACTCGAACTGAGCTCCTATAATTCACCCCTCCACTTT
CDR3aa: CASSLVWALELSSYNSPLHF

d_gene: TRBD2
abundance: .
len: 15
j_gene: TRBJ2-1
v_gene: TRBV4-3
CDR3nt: TGCGCCAGCAGCGAGGGACTAGCGGTTTACAATGAGCAGTTCTTC
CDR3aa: CASSEGLAVYNEQFF

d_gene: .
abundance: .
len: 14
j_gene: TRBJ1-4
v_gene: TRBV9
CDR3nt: TGTGCCAGCAGCGTAAGTCCACAGCGAGAAAAACTGTTTTTT
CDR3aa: CASSVSPQREKLFF